A selection of T cell receptor beta chains follows, all from one sample in a study of T cell responses to AZD1222 COVID-19 vaccine. Profiling relied on immunoSEQ multiplex PCR, and the TCRdb table lists in-frame clones only, not all of them. The sample lists tens of thousands of clones, around 86% occurring once. This material consisted of peripheral blood, taken on day 0 of AZD1222 vaccination. Source of these receptors: an adult in good health. CDR3s include the opening cysteine and the closing phenylalanine or tryptophan. The D gene is left open where the match is weak. Some rows have no size entry. The others give once, few or many, or a class for an expanded clone.

>TRBJ1-6|.|.|TRBV19
CASRTTGTEDSPLHF
TGTGCCAGTAGAACTACCGGGACGGAAGATTCACCCCTCCACTTT
>TRBJ1-5|few|TRBD1|TRBV19
CASSMGQGNQPQHF
TGTGCCAGTAGTATGGGACAGGGCAATCAGCCCCAGCATTTT
>TRBJ2-7|.|TRBD1|TRBV6-5
CASTKEAGGSYEQYF
TGTGCCAGCACCAAAGAAGCAGGGGGCTCTTACGAGCAGTACTTC
>TRBJ1-2|.|TRBD1|TRBV2
CASSELTGVSYGYTF
TGTGCCAGCAGTGAATTAACAGGGGTTAGCTATGGCTACACCTTC
>TRBJ1-6|.|.|TRBV19
CATNIPARGNSPLHF
TGTGCCACCAATATACCCGCCAGGGGAAATTCACCCCTCCACTTT
>TRBJ2-6|.|.|TRBV7-9
CASSPKGSSSGANVLTF
TGTGCCAGCAGCCCCAAGGGTTCTTCCTCTGGGGCCAACGTCCTGACTTTC
>TRBJ1-2|.|TRBD1|TRBV10-3
CAISGGGTTGQYGYTF
TGTGCCATCAGTGGGGGGGGAACGACAGGGCAATATGGCTACACCTTC
>TRBJ2-1|.|.|TRBV4-2
CASSQRTGNEQFF
TGTGCCAGCAGCCAGAGAACCGGGAATGAGCAGTTCTTC
>TRBJ2-7|.|TRBD2|TRBV19
CATRPSGSIYEQYF
TGTGCCACGCGTCCTAGCGGGAGTATCTACGAGCAGTACTTC
>TRBJ1-2|.|.|TRBV28
CASSFSLGLKNYGYTF
TGTGCCAGCAGTTTCTCTCTCGGGCTTAAGAACTATGGCTACACCTTC
>TRBJ2-2|.|TRBD2|TRBV6-6
CASTPGGGELFF
TGTGCCAGCACCCCGGGAGGCGGGGAGCTGTTTTTT
>TRBJ2-5|.|.|TRBV6-2/TRBV6-3
CASSYFGETQYF
TGTGCCAGCAGTTACTTCGGAGAGACCCAGTACTTC
>TRBJ1-2|once|.|TRBV3-1/TRBV3-2
CASSQNLYGYTF
TGTGCCAGCAGCCAAAATCTCTATGGCTACACCTTC
>TRBJ2-2|once|.|TRBV3-1/TRBV3-2
CASTLRGSNTGELFF
TGTGCCAGTACGCTTCGAGGGTCGAACACCGGGGAGCTGTTTTTT
>TRBJ2-1|.|.|TRBV9
CASSSQVYEQFF
TGTGCCAGCAGCTCTCAAGTATATGAGCAGTTCTTC
>TRBJ1-4|.|.|TRBV19
CASGDAQLSNEKLFF
TGTGCCAGTGGCGACGCCCAATTGAGTAATGAAAAACTGTTTTTT
>TRBJ1-4|.|TRBD1|TRBV27
CASRPLQGTLGEKLFF
TGTGCCAGCAGACCCCTACAGGGGACCCTTGGGGAAAAACTGTTTTTT
>TRBJ1-6|.|.|TRBV5-1
CASSHTTDYNSPLHF
TGCGCCAGCAGCCACACGACGGACTATAATTCACCCCTCCACTTT
>TRBJ1-1|.|.|TRBV20-1
CSASGLSRGGGAFF
TGCAGTGCTAGTGGTCTTTCAAGGGGAGGTGGAGCTTTCTTT
>TRBJ2-1|.|TRBD2|TRBV6-2/TRBV6-3
CASSRRLADPPNEQFF
TGTGCCAGCAGTCGCCGACTAGCGGACCCCCCCAATGAGCAGTTCTTC
>TRBJ2-7|.|.|TRBV7-2
CASSLPRAPYEQYF
TGTGCCAGCAGCTTACCCAGGGCCCCCTACGAGCAGTACTTC
>TRBJ1-1|.|.|TRBV2
CASRDRNLGNTEAFF
TGTGCCAGCAGAGACAGGAACCTAGGGAACACTGAAGCTTTCTTT
>TRBJ2-1|.|TRBD2|TRBV5-4
CASSLEVAGGLLNEQFF
TGTGCCAGCAGCTTGGAGGTAGCGGGGGGGCTACTCAATGAGCAGTTCTTC
>TRBJ1-2|once|.|TRBV5-6
CASSLGPQGLGYGYTF
TGTGCCAGCAGCCTTGGGCCACAGGGACTTGGCTATGGCTACACCTTC
>TRBJ2-1|.|TRBD1|TRBV10-2
CASSEPGGNEQFF
TGCGCCAGCAGTGAACCAGGGGGCAATGAGCAGTTCTTC
>TRBJ2-7|.|TRBD1|TRBV2
CASNQDRGFYEQYF
TGTGCCAGCAACCAGGACAGGGGGTTCTACGAGCAGTACTTC
>TRBJ2-1|.|.|TRBV6-5
CASRRGLYNEQFF
TGTGCCAGCAGAAGGGGGTTATACAATGAGCAGTTCTTC
>TRBJ2-3|.|TRBD1|TRBV9
CASSPGGDRGADTQYF
TGTGCCAGCAGCCCAGGGGGGGACAGGGGCGCAGATACGCAGTATTTT
>TRBJ2-7|.|TRBD2|TRBV5-1
CASSSIWRGNEQYF
TGCGCCAGCAGCTCGATCTGGCGGGGGAACGAGCAGTACTTC